Reported below is one T cell receptor beta chain. This record comes from a study of blood T cell repertoires in COVID-19. Across the whole study: The analysed material was cDNA or gDNA that came from T cells, B-cell-depleted T cells, or PBMCs.

V lost 5 bases, J lost 3 bases, and 10 bases lay in between. The CDR3 runs to 14 residues. Germline lookup yields CDR1 MNHEY and CDR2 SVGAGI. TCRdb keeps only in-frame clones here, not all; method: immunoSEQ multiplex PCR. The sample shows 200,000 to 300,000 clones, 88% of them seen only once. The sample taken for sequencing was peripheral blood. The chain links TRBV6-5 to TRBJ2-2; D is unresolved. The origin of this receptor is a woman aged 25 to 39 with acute or convalescent COVID-19. CDR3 protein: CASSILSYTGELFF. As DNA, the CDR3 is TGTGCCAGCAGTATCCTTTCTTACACCGGGGAGCTGTTTTTT.